This TCR beta chain was observed in a study of CD8+ T cells in alopecia areata. Concerning this clone itself: As yet, its antigen is unknown.

Trimming stripped 4 bases from V and 5 bases from J, with 18 bases between. This CDR3 has 15 amino acids. The germline gives CDR1 SGHNT, CDR2 YYREEE (reference sequence). Study-wide results and limits: Scalp clonality, along with expanded CD8+ clones among the top 100, was significantly decreased by tofacitinib. As there was one nonresponder, how baseline CD8+ expansion relates to response remains uncertain.

Sequencing templates came from extracted RNA that was reverse transcribed into cDNA. The method was immunoSEQ multiplex PCR; TCRdb's version includes in-frame clones alone and lacks a portion of them. The data contain over 100,000 clones, 53% of them singletons. As to treatment: oral pan-JAK inhibitor, 5-10 mg twice daily. From alopecia areata patients, lesional scalp punch biopsies and peripheral blood were collected. Sorting of CD4+ and CD8+ T cells was performed on PBMCs. Sequenced here: CD4+ T cells sorted from blood, sampled at week 4, from a patient treated with tofacitinib. This sequence joins TRBV5-4 and TRBJ1-1, with D tentatively TRBD1 (5 bases). This receptor was identified in a human donor with alopecia areata. The CDR3 is CASSPQTASGTEAFF. The CDR3 coding sequence is TGTGCCAGCAGCCCCCAGACAGCTTCGGGGACTGAAGCTTTCTTT. Full variable domain (rest looked up from reference TRBV5-4 and TRBJ1-1): ETGVTQSPTHLIKTRGQQVTLRCSSQSGHNTVSWYQQALGQGPQFIFQYYREEENGRGNFPPRFSGLQFPNYSSELNVNALELDDSALYLCASSPQTASGTEAFFGQGTRLTVV.